These T cell receptor beta chains were read from a single sample in a study of blood T cell repertoires in COVID-19. Here immunoSEQ multiplex PCR was the method, and the copy in TCRdb shows in-frame clones only, minus some. The sample carries around 380,000 clones, around 84% recorded once. Specimen: peripheral blood. These receptor sequences come from a human donor with acute or convalescent COVID-19. The donor label of this sample is uncertain. CDR3s include the opening cysteine and the closing phenylalanine or tryptophan. Fields, in order: V gene, J gene, CDR3 protein.

TRBV2	TRBJ2-5	CASSPPRGETQYF
TRBV5-1	TRBJ1-2	CASSLYTTGGNGYTF
TRBV19	TRBJ1-5	CASSISAGNQPQHF
TRBV5-5	TRBJ2-3	CASSGLTDTQYF
TRBV3-1/TRBV3-2	TRBJ1-4	CASSQEKGWTGRNEKLFF
TRBV5-6	TRBJ2-7	CASSLSLEQYF
TRBV10-2	TRBJ1-1	CATRRITNTEAFF
TRBV18	TRBJ1-6	CASSPFGTDNSPLHF
TRBV18	TRBJ1-1	CASSPDRGSMAFF
TRBV25-1	TRBJ1-1	CASRGQGGTEAFF
TRBV18	TRBJ1-4	CASSTGHTNEKLFF
TRBV30	TRBJ2-3	CAWSKLAGNTDTQYF
TRBV3-1/TRBV3-2	TRBJ1-1	CASSHTIREAEAFF
TRBV5-6	TRBJ1-1	CASSLAGGGSTEAFF
TRBV7-9	TRBJ2-1	CASSLVGASGSREQFF
TRBV5-5	TRBJ1-5	CASSETGGVQPQHF